Following are 6 T cell receptor beta chains from one sample sequenced in a study of T cells after yellow fever vaccination. Each CDR3 protein gets one entry after TCRdb re-called the 5' RACE reads with MiXCR. This table holds 300,000 to 400,000 distinct CDR3 sequences, 8.5% to 9% found once. Sequenced material: PBMCs, taken on the day of the first yellow fever vaccination. The receptor source for this set is a man between 18 and 29 years old who received the YFV17D yellow fever vaccine.

This clonotype was counted only a few times. This chain joins TRBV7-9 and TRBJ2-5; a possible D gene is TRBD1 (5 bases). Trimming shortened V by 5 bases and J by 2 bases, and 12 bases separated the two germline ends. The germline gives CDR1 SEHNR, CDR2 FQNEAQ (reference sequence). The CDR3 sequence is 14 residues long. The CDR3 bases are TGTGCCAGCAGCCTCTTTGACAGACAAGAGACCCAGTACTTC. It specifies CASSLFDRQETQYF.

This clonotype was detected a few times. V and J are TRBV29-1 and TRBJ2-3; 9 positions agree with TRBD2. V shed 7 bases and J 1 base; nucleotides not matched to a gene: 6. There are 14 residues in the CDR3. Germline values: CDR1 SQVTM, CDR2 ANQGSEA. CDR3 protein: CSAAERGGTDTQYF. In nucleotides, the CDR3 is TGCAGCGCAGCGGAGCGGGGGGGCACAGATACGCAGTATTTT.

In its sample, this clonotype was seen a few times. The chain links TRBV20-1 to TRBJ1-3; 8 nucleotides align to TRBD1. Trimming at V came to 6 bases and at J to 5 bases, leaving 12 bases not matched to a gene. This CDR3 has 15 amino acids. Germline V CDR1 and CDR2: DFQATT, SNEGSKA (reference sequence). This CDR3 reads CSAPGGGRGRNTIYF. The DNA of the CDR3 is TGCAGTGCCCCCGGGGGTGGCAGGGGGCGAAACACCATATATTTT.

The chain is built from TRBV20-1 and TRBJ2-4; a weak D match, TRBD1 (6 bases). The CDR3 is 13 amino acids. Trimming pared 6 bases from V and 1 base from J, leaving 10 bases between. Germline V gives CDR1 DFQATT, CDR2 SNEGSKA (reference sequence). The CDR3 loop reads CSARTVAKNIQYF. DNA of the CDR3: TGCAGTGCGAGGACAGTCGCCAAAAACATTCAGTACTTC.

This chain uses TRBV20-1 with TRBJ2-4; possible D gene TRBD1, 5 bases. The V gene lost 3 bases and the J gene lost 0 bases, with 9 bases spanning the gap. Per germline, CDR1 DFQATT and CDR2 SNEGSKA (reference sequence). This CDR3 comprises 14 residues. The CDR3 DNA reads as TGCAGTGCTAGTTGGACACTAGCCAAAAACATTCAGTACTTC. The encoded protein is CSASWTLAKNIQYF.

This clonotype showed up many times. The chain is built from TRBV4-1 and TRBJ1-2; TRBD1 agrees at 8 bases. The CDR3 is 20 residues long. Germline CDR1 is MGHRA and CDR2 is YSYEKL. The ends lost 3 bases at V and 2 bases at J; junction bases unmatched: 20. The CDR3 nucleotides read TGCGCCAGCAGCCAGTTCGTCACCGGGACAGGAATTCATATCAACTATGGCTACACCTTC. It codes for CASSQFVTGTGIHINYGYTF.